These 10 T cell receptor beta chains were all obtained from the same sample, sequenced in a study of T cell responses to AZD1222 COVID-19 vaccine. Profiled with immunoSEQ multiplex PCR; TCRdb holds only in-frame clones, not every one. The sample has 95,000 to 130,000 clones, 85% to 95% seen once. The material sequenced was peripheral blood, taken on day 0 of AZD1222 vaccination. The receptors shown here come from an adult in good health.

This clone has just a few counts. The chain has TRBV4-2 and TRBJ2-5; the match to TRBD2 covers 7 bases. There are 16 residues in the CDR3. The junction had 10 bases not matched to a gene; V was cut back by 4 bases and J by 2 bases. Looked up from germline, CDR1 is LGHNA and CDR2 is YNFKEQ. CDR3 in DNA: TGTGCCAGCAGCCCATCGGGGCTAGCGGAACAAGAGACCCAGTACTTC. This sequence encodes CASSPSGLAEQETQYF.

The count of this clone is one. The J gene is TRBJ1-5, the V gene TRBV28; no definite D call. Looked up from germline, CDR1 is MDHEN and CDR2 is SYDVKM. V was pared by 3 bases and J by 4 bases, with 7 bases between. CDR3 size: 13 residues. The CDR3 bases are TGTGCCAGCAGTTTGAGGATAAATCAGCCCCAGCATTTT. It yields the protein CASSLRINQPQHF.

This rearrangement joins TRBV27 to TRBJ2-1, with 9 bases lining up with TRBD2. J lost 4 bases, V lost 5 bases, and 15 bases had no gene match. The CDR3 is 18 amino acids. Germline CDR1 MNHEY, CDR2 SMNVEV (reference sequence). In nucleotides, the CDR3 is TGTGCCAGCAGTGGACCGACTAGCGGTGGCACCTTGTACAATGAGCAGTTCTTC. It encodes CASSGPTSGGTLYNEQFF.

This rearrangement joins TRBV6-5 to TRBJ1-4, with no clear D. The CDR3 has 12 residues. The V end lost 10 bases, the J end lost 5 bases, and 11 bases lay between the germline ends. Germline assignment: CDR1 MNHEY and CDR2 SVGAGI. CDR3: CATSRSNEKLFF. CDR3 nucleotides: TGTGCCACTTCTCGTAGCAATGAAAAACTGTTTTTT.

This chain connects TRBV19 to TRBJ1-2, with D uncertain. CDR1 and CDR2 (germline): LNHDA, SQIVND (reference sequence). V was clipped by 7 bases and J by 6 bases, with 15 bases between them. The CDR3 runs 13 residues. CDR3 DNA: TGTGCCAGTACCCTATCGAGGGATCATGGCTACACCTTC. Residues: CASTLSRDHGYTF.

The chain is built from TRBV7-9 and TRBJ1-2; TRBD1 might be the D (5 bases). V was trimmed by 0 bases and J by 8 bases, leaving 16 bases between them. Germline V gene data show CDR1 as SEHNR and CDR2 as FQNEAQ (reference sequence). The CDR3 is 15 amino acids. The CDR3 nucleotides are TGTGCCAGCAGCTTAGCAGGACCCTTGGGGCGAGGCTACACCTTC. It encodes CASSLAGPLGRGYTF.

The V and J genes are TRBV6-5 and TRBJ2-3; D not resolved. Trimming stripped 8 bases from V and 5 bases from J, with 11 bases between. The CDR3 covers 12 residues. The germline V gene has CDR1 MNHEY and CDR2 SVGAGI. The CDR3 DNA reads as TGTGCCAGCGAAGGGTTGGGAGATACGCAGTATTTT. Translation gives CASEGLGDTQYF.

The chain combines TRBV28 with TRBJ2-5; TRBD1 matches 7 bases. The CDR3 has 15 amino acids. V lost 5 bases, J lost 0 bases, and 6 bases stayed unmatched. CDR1 is MDHEN, CDR2 SYDVKM, per germline. For the CDR3, the DNA is TGTGCCAGCAGTACGGGACAGCCCTACCAAGAGACCCAGTACTTC. It codes for CASSTGQPYQETQYF.

The genes are TRBV11-3 and TRBJ2-1; D is possibly TRBD2 (6 bases). V was clipped by 4 bases and J by 15 bases, with 19 bases between them. The CDR3 extends over 13 amino acids. Germline V lookup: CDR1 SGHNT, CDR2 YENEEA. DNA of the CDR3: TGTGCCAGCAGCTCCGTGAACGGGAGCCCGCGGTTCTTC. It codes for CASSSVNGSPRFF.

This clone was recorded only once. J is TRBJ2-1 and V is TRBV10-2, with TRBD2 identical over 13 bases. Germline CDR1 WSHSY, CDR2 SAAADI. This CDR3 region has 17 residues. The J segment lost 0 bases and the V segment lost 3 bases, leaving 2 bases of the junction unmatched. CDR3 bases: TGCGCCAGCAGTGAAACTAGCGGGAGGGTCTCCTACAATGAGCAGTTCTTC. Translated: CASSETSGRVSYNEQFF.